This TCR beta chain was captured in a study of blood T cell repertoires in COVID-19. The table lists this clone with a few counts. Here immunoSEQ multiplex PCR was the method, and the copy in TCRdb shows in-frame clones only, minus some. This table holds approximately 110,000 clones, approximately 82% found once. Germline V gene lookup returns CDR1 MNHEY and CDR2 SVGAGI. Trimming removed 5 bases from V and 7 bases from J, with 17 bases in between. CDR3 length: 14 amino acids. What was sequenced was peripheral blood. The clonotype was recovered from an elderly woman with active or convalescent COVID-19. The chain combines TRBV6-5 with TRBJ1-1; D is perhaps TRBD1 (6 bases). The CDR3 sequence: CASSLTGSTNEAFF. The CDR3, as DNA: TGTGCCAGCAGTCTTACAGGGTCCACGAATGAAGCTTTCTTT.